This entry lists 18 T cell receptor beta chains sequenced from one sample in a study of shared clonotypes between healthy human individuals. Assay: immunoSEQ multiplex PCR; the TCRdb copy retains only in-frame clones and omits some. The sample has a few hundred thousand clones; over 95% are singletons. Naivety among CD8 cells was defined by CD45RO negativity and positive CCR7 selection, thereby excluding terminally differentiated effector memory CD45RA+ cells. The sequenced material came from naive CD8+ T cells sorted from blood. The receptors were sampled from a woman under 40 in good health.

V usage is TRBV30 and J usage is TRBJ2-3; 8 bases are shared with TRBD1. Trimming took 4 bases from V and 0 from J; bases not matched to a gene: 6. CDR1 is GTSNPN and CDR2 is SVGIG in the germline V gene (reference sequence). The CDR3 consists of 15 residues. The CDR3 DNA follows: TGTGCCTGGATCCCGACAGGGGCAAGCACAGATACGCAGTATTTT. Its protein product is CAWIPTGASTDTQYF.

This rearrangement joins TRBV10-2 to TRBJ2-1; D not certain. The CDR3 runs to 16 residues. Germline V gene sequence: CDR1 WSHSY, CDR2 SAAADI. V was trimmed by 0 bases and J by 0 bases, leaving 9 bases between them. This CDR3 is CASSESVSFSYNEQFF. The CDR3 bases are TGCGCCAGCAGTGAGTCTGTCTCCTTCTCCTACAATGAGCAGTTCTTC.

The CDR3 sequence: CASSLGTGLEAFF. In DNA, the CDR3 is TGTGCCAGCAGCCTCGGGACAGGGCTTGAAGCTTTCTTT. The chain has TRBV9 and TRBJ1-1, with TRBD1 matching over 9 bases. This CDR3 is 13 amino acids long. Per the germline V gene, CDR1 is SGDLS and CDR2 is YYNGEE. V dropped 4 bases and J dropped 7; count of bases not matched to a gene: 5.

This chain uses TRBV19 with TRBJ1-4; D gene uncertain. Germline CDR1 reads LNHDA; CDR2 reads SQIVND (reference sequence). The CDR3 is 15 amino acids. V was cut by 4 bases and J by 0 bases, with 9 bases left in between. This CDR3 is CASSSRTATNEKLFF. CDR3 nucleotide sequence: TGTGCCAGTAGTAGCCGTACTGCAACTAATGAAAAACTGTTTTTT.

This clone appeared a few times. This sample includes further DNA sequences coding for the same CDR3. The gene calls are TRBV5-1 and TRBJ2-7; TRBD2 aligns across 9 bases. J lost 6 bases, V lost 0 bases, and 10 bases had no gene match. Germline V gene data show CDR1 as SGHRS and CDR2 as YFSETQ. The CDR3 runs 16 residues. The CDR3 DNA is TGCGCCAGCAGCTTGGGGAGGCGGGAGGGCCGTCCCGAGCAGTACTTC. It specifies CASSLGRREGRPEQYF.

In its sample, this clone was seen once. The rearrangement joins TRBV4-2 to TRBJ2-7; no clear D. Deletions cut 0 bases from V and 1 base from J, with 10 bases between. Germline CDR1 is LGHNA and CDR2 is YNFKEQ. The CDR3 loop spans 15 amino acids. The CDR3: CASSQETIGSYEQYF. For the CDR3, the DNA is TGTGCCAGCAGCCAAGAGACCATAGGATCCTACGAGCAGTACTTC.

The V and J genes are TRBV19 and TRBJ1-5; D perhaps matches TRBD1 (6 bases). V lost 7 bases and J 3 bases, leaving 13 bases between the germline ends. This CDR3 has 14 residues. Germline V gives CDR1 LNHDA, CDR2 SQIVND (reference sequence). The CDR3 protein is CASMWQGPNQPQHF. CDR3 nucleotide sequence: TGTGCCAGTATGTGGCAGGGGCCCAATCAGCCCCAGCATTTT. Using reference TRBV19 and TRBJ1-5 for the parts outside the CDR3, the full variable domain is DGGITQSPKYLFRKEGQNVTLSCEQNLNHDAMYWYRQDPGQGLRLIYYSQIVNDFQKGDIAEGYSVSREKKESFPLTVTSAQKNPTAFYLCASMWQGPNQPQHFGDGTRLSIL.

The chain is built from TRBV4-1 and TRBJ2-7; a possible D gene is TRBD1 (5 bases). CDR3 length: 15 residues. The germline gives CDR1 MGHRA, CDR2 YSYEKL. The V gene lost 0 bases and the J gene lost 6 bases, with 15 bases spanning the gap. The CDR3 spells CASSQEPLGLGEQYF. CDR3 bases: TGCGCCAGCAGCCAAGAGCCCTTGGGGCTGGGCGAGCAGTACTTC.

This clone was seen only once. This chain links TRBV29-1 with TRBJ2-3, with 10 bases aligning to TRBD2. From germline, CDR1 is SQVTM and CDR2 ANQGSEA. J lost 8 bases, V lost 1 base, and 12 bases had no gene match. The CDR3 contains 16 residues. The DNA of the CDR3 is TGCAGCGTTGAAGGAGGGAGGGCTAGCGGGAGCGGTACGCAGTATTTT. Its translation: CSVEGGRASGSGTQYF.

The rearrangement links TRBV19 to TRBJ2-7, with TRBD1 matching over 10 bases. V trimming: 3 bases; J trimming: 9 bases; junction bases outside the gene matches: 8. The CDR3 has 14 amino acids. CDR1 and CDR2 (germline): LNHDA, SQIVND (reference sequence). For the CDR3, the DNA is TGTGCCAGTAGTATTGGAGACAGGGGGCAGGTGCAGTACTTC. It is translated as CASSIGDRGQVQYF.

The chain is built from TRBV25-1 and TRBJ2-7; TRBD2 might be the D (6 bases). The germline V gene has CDR1 MGHDK and CDR2 SYGVNS. This CDR3 contains 13 residues. Trimming took off 4 bases at V and 3 bases at J, with 10 bases between the two ends. Here the CDR3 reads CASSGGGFYEQYF. For the CDR3, the DNA is TGTGCCAGCAGTGGTGGGGGGTTCTACGAGCAGTACTTC.

The chain links TRBV28 to TRBJ2-7; a possible D gene is TRBD1 (6 bases). Germline CDR1 reads MDHEN; CDR2 reads SYDVKM. Trimming shortened V by 5 bases and J by 4 bases, and 18 bases separated the two germline ends. CDR3 size: 15 residues. CDR3 nucleotide sequence: TGTGCCAGCAGTCCTCAAACCGGGACAACATACGAGCAGTACTTC. It specifies CASSPQTGTTYEQYF.

The chain joins TRBV7-9 to TRBJ2-3, with 14 bases lining up with TRBD2. With V trimmed by 4 bases and J by 5 bases, 5 bases remained unmatched. Germline V lookup: CDR1 SEHNR, CDR2 FQNEAQ (reference sequence). CDR3 length: 16 residues. CDR3 in amino acids: CASSSGLAGDVDTQYF. In DNA, the CDR3 is TGTGCCAGCAGCTCGGGACTAGCGGGAGACGTAGATACGCAGTATTTT.

V and J are TRBV2 and TRBJ2-1; TRBD2 is a possible D gene (5 bases). CDR1 is SNHLY, CDR2 FYNNEI, per germline. Deletions cut 7 bases from V and 9 bases from J, with 19 bases between. CDR3 length: 14 residues. The CDR3 reads CASTGTAVFVEQFF. The CDR3 DNA reads as TGTGCCAGCACGGGAACCGCCGTCTTCGTTGAGCAGTTCTTC.

J is TRBJ2-3 and V is TRBV27; a weak D match, TRBD1 (5 bases). V was shortened by 7 bases and J by 2 bases, with 16 bases between the two germline ends. This CDR3 comprises 15 residues. Germline CDR1 and CDR2: MNHEY and SMNVEV (reference sequence). In DNA form, the CDR3 reads TGTGCCAGCAACCAGGGCGTCCAAAACACAGATACGCAGTATTTT. This encodes CASNQGVQNTDTQYF.

CDR3: CASSLRGGVDTEAFF. In DNA, the CDR3 is TGTGCCAGCAGCCTAAGGGGAGGTGTCGACACTGAAGCTTTCTTT. This chain connects TRBV7-8 to TRBJ1-1; a possible D gene is TRBD1 (5 bases). Looked up from germline, CDR1 is SGHVS and CDR2 is FQNEAQ. The CDR3 is 15 residues long. Trimming shortened V by 5 bases and J by 3 bases, and 16 bases separated the two germline ends.

This rearrangement joins TRBV6-5 to TRBJ2-6; D is ambiguous. Trimming shortened V by 5 bases and J by 5 bases, and 7 bases separated the two germline ends. This CDR3 is built from 13 residues. Germline loops: CDR1 MNHEY, CDR2 SVGAGI. CDR3 coding DNA: TGTGCCAGCAGTCTTTCTCGGGCCAACGTCCTGACTTTC. It codes for CASSLSRANVLTF.

The chain combines TRBV5-4 with TRBJ2-6; no firm D call. The germline CDR1 and CDR2 sequences are SGHNT and YYREEE (reference sequence). The CDR3 extends over 15 amino acids. Between the trimmed V and J ends, which lost 4 bases and 3 bases, there was a span of 11 bases. CDR3 sequence: CASSPVAIGANVLTF. The DNA of the CDR3 is TGTGCCAGCAGCCCCGTGGCAATTGGGGCCAACGTCCTGACTTTC.